This TCR beta chain was identified in a study of T cell responses to AZD1222 COVID-19 vaccine. The V end lost 9 bases, the J end lost 15 bases, and 12 bases lay between the germline ends. Germline assignment: CDR1 LNHDA and CDR2 SQIVND (reference sequence). CDR3 length equals 9 residues. Here immunoSEQ multiplex PCR was the method, and the copy in TCRdb shows in-frame clones only, minus some. The data contain about 120,000 clones, 87% of them singletons. The sequenced sample was peripheral blood, obtained on day 0 of AZD1222 vaccination. The TCR sequence derives from an adult in good health. The chain uses TRBV19 and TRBJ2-1; D may be TRBD2 (5 bases). CDR3 sequence: CARGAAGFF. The CDR3 nucleotides are TGTGCCAGGGGAGCGGCGGGGTTCTTC.